This T cell receptor (beta chain) was recorded in a study of T cell responses to AZD1222 COVID-19 vaccine. Clones were sequenced by immunoSEQ multiplex PCR, and TCRdb holds only the in-frame ones, with some missing. The table lists 150,000 to 200,000 clones, 94% of them singletons, with approximately 4.8% in the top ten. CDR3 length equals 15 residues. Germline CDR1 and CDR2: ENHRY and SYGVKD. Trimming cost V 10 bases and J 1 base; bases outside gene matches: 10. This clone was seen once. The clonotype was recovered from an adult who received the AZD1222 COVID-19 vaccine. This chain joins TRBV10-3 and TRBJ2-7; TRBD1 matches 10 bases. The sample consisted of peripheral blood, taken 28 days after the second AZD1222 dose. The CDR3 DNA reads as TGTGCCACCGGCAAATCGGGACAGGGGTCCTACGAGCAGTACTTC. This translates into CATGKSGQGSYEQYF.